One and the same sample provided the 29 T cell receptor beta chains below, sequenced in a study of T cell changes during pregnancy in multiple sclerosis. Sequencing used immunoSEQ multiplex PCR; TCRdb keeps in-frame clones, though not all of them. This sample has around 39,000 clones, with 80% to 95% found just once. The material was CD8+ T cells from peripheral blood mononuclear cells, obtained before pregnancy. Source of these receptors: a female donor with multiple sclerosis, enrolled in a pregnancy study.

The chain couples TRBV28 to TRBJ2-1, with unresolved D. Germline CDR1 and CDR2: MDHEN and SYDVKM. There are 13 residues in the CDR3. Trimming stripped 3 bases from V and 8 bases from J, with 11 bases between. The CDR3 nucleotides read TGTGCCAGCAGTTTGCGCACTATCTATGAGCAGTTCTTC. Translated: CASSLRTIYEQFF.

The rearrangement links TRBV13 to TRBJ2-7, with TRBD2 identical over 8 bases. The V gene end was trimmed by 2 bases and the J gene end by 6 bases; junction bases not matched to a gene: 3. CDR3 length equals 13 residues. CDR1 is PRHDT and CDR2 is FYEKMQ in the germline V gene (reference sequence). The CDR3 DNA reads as TGTGCCAGCAGCTTACCCGGGGGGGTCGAGCAGTACTTC. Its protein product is CASSLPGGVEQYF.

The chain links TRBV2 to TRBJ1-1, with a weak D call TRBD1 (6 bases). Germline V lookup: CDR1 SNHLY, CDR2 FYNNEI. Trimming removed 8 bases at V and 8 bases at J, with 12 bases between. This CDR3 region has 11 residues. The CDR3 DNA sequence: TGTGCCAGCGCTAACAGGGTGGAAGCTTTCTTT. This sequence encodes CASANRVEAFF.

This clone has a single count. CDR3 coding DNA: TGTGCCAGCATGAGAAGGGGGCCCAATGAGCAGTTCTTC. It translates to CASMRRGPNEQFF. The chain combines TRBV27 with TRBJ2-1; 7 nucleotides line up with TRBD1. The germline CDR1 and CDR2 sequences are MNHEY and SMNVEV (reference sequence). J gave up 6 bases and V 7 bases, and 6 bases lay outside the gene matches. The CDR3 contains 13 residues.

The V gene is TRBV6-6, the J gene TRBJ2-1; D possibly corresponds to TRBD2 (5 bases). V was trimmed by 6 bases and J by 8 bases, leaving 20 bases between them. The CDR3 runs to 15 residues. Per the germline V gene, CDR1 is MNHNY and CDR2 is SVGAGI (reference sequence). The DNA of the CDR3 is TGTGCCAGCAGCCTGAGAGGGAGTGGAAGGGATGAGCAGTTCTTC. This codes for CASSLRGSGRDEQFF.

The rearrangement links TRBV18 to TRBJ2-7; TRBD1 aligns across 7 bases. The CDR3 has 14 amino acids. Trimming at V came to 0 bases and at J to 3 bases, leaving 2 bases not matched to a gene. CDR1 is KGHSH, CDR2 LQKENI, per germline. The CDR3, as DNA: TGTGCCAGCTCACCACCTTGGGACAGCTACGAGCAGTACTTC. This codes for CASSPPWDSYEQYF.

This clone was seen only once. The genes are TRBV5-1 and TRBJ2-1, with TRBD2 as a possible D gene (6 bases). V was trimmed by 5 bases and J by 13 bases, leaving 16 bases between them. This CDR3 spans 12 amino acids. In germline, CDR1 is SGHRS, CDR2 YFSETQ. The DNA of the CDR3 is TGCGCCAGCAGAAGTGTGGGGGGTACCCAGTTCTTC. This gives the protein CASRSVGGTQFF.

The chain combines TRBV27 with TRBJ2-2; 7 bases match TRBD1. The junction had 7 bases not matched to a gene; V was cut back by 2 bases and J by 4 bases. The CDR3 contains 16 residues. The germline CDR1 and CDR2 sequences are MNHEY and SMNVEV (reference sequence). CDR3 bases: TGTGCCAGCAGTTTAATCTGGACAGGCCGCACCGGGGAGCTGTTTTTT. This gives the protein CASSLIWTGRTGELFF.

In DNA form, the CDR3 reads TGTGCCAGTAGTATATACAGGGACACCGGGGAGCTGTTTTTT. It encodes CASSIYRDTGELFF. The gene calls are TRBV19 and TRBJ2-2; D is possibly TRBD1 (6 bases). CDR3 length: 14 amino acids. CDR1 and CDR2 from the germline V gene are LNHDA and SQIVND (reference sequence). The V and J ends lost 2 bases and 3 bases respectively, with 7 bases between them.

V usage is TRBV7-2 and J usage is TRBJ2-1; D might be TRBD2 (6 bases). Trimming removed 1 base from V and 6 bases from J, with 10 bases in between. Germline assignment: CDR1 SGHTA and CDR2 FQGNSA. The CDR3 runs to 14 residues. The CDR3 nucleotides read TGTGCCAGCAGCTTAGAAAGGCGGGGCAATGAGCAGTTCTTC. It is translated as CASSLERRGNEQFF.

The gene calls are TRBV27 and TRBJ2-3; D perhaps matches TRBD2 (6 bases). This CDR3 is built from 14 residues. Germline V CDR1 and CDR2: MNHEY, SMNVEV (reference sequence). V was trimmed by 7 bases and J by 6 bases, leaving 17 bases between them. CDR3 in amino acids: CASMVWGGSDTQYF. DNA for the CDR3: TGTGCCAGCATGGTTTGGGGAGGATCGGATACGCAGTATTTT.

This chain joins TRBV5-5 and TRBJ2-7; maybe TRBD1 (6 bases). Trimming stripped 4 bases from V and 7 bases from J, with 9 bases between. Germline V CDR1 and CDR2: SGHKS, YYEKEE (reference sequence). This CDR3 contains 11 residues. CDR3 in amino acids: CASSVDREQYF. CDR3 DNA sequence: TGTGCCAGCAGCGTTGACAGGGAGCAGTACTTC.

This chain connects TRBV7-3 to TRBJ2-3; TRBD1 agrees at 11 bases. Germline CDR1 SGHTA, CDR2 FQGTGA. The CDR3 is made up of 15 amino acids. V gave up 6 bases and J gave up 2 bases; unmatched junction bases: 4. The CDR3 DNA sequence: TGTGCCAGCAGTTTGGGACAGGGGGTCACAGATACGCAGTATTTT. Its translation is CASSLGQGVTDTQYF.

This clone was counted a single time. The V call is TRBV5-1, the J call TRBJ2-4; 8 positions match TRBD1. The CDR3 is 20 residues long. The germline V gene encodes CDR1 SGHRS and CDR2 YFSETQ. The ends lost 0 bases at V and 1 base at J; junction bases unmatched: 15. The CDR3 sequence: CASSLAGTGPTLGAKNIQYF. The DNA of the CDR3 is TGCGCCAGCAGCTTGGCAGGGACAGGCCCTACCCTGGGGGCCAAAAACATTCAGTACTTC.

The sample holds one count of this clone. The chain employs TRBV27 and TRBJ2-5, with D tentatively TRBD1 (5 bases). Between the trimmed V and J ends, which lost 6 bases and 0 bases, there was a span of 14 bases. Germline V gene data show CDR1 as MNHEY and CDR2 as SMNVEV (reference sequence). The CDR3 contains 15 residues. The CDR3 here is CASSPAQVYQETQYF. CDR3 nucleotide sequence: TGTGCCAGCAGCCCAGCACAGGTGTACCAAGAGACCCAGTACTTC.

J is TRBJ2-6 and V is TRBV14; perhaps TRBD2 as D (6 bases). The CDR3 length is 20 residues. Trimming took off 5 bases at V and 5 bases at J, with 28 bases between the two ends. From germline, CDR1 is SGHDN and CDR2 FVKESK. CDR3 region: CASSSAGGSNRQSRANVLTF. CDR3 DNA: TGTGCCAGCAGCTCAGCTGGGGGGAGTAATCGACAAAGTCGGGCCAACGTCCTGACTTTC.

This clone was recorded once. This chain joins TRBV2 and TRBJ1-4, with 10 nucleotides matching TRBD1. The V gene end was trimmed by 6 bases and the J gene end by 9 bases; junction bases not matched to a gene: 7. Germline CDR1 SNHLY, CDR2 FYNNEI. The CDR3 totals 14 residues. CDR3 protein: CASRGTGASQKLFF. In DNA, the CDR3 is TGTGCCAGCAGGGGGACAGGGGCTTCCCAAAAACTGTTTTTT.

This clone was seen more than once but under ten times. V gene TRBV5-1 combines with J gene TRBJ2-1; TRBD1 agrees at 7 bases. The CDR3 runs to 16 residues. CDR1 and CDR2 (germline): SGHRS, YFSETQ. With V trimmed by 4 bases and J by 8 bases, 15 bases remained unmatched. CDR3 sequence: CASSNRGEGAGDEQFF. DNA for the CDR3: TGCGCCAGCAGCAACCGTGGAGAGGGGGCTGGCGATGAGCAGTTCTTC.

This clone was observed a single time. The CDR3 sequence is CASSDGGGNQPQHF. The DNA of the CDR3 is TGTGCCAGCAGTGATGGGGGGGGCAATCAGCCCCAGCATTTT. The V call is TRBV6-1, the J call TRBJ1-5; a weak D match, TRBD1 (5 bases). Germline CDR1 reads MNHNS; CDR2 reads SASEGT. The CDR3 extends over 14 amino acids. Between the trimmed V and J ends, which lost 3 bases and 2 bases, there was a span of 8 bases.

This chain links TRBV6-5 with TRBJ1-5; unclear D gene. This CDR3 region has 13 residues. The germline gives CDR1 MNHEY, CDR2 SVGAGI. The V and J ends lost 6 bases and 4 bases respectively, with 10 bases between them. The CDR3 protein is CASSHSGNQPQHF. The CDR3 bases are TGTGCCAGCAGCCACTCGGGAAATCAGCCCCAGCATTTT.

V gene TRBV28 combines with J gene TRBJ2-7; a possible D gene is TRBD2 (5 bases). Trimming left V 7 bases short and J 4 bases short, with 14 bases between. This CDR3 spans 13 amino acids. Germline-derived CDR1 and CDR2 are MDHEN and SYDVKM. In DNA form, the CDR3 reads TGTGCCAGCATTGGAGGCGATGAATACGAGCAGTACTTC. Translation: CASIGGDEYEQYF.

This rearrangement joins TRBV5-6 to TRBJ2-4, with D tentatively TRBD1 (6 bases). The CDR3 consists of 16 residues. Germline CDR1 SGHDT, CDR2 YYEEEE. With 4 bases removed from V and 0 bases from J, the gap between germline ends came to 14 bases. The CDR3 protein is CASSTWTELAKNIQYF. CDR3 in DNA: TGTGCCAGCAGCACCTGGACAGAACTAGCCAAAAACATTCAGTACTTC.

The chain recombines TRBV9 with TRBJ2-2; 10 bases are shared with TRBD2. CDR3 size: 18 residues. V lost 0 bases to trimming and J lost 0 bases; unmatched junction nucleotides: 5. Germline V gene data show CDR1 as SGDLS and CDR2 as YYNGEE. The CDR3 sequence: CASSVVASGGSNTGELFF. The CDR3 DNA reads TGTGCCAGCAGCGTAGTGGCTAGCGGGGGATCGAACACCGGGGAGCTGTTTTTT.

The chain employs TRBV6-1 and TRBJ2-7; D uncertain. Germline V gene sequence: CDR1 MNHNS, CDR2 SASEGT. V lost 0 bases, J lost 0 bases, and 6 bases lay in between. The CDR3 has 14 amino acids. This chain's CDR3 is CASSEAASSYEQYF. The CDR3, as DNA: TGTGCCAGCAGTGAAGCGGCCAGCTCCTACGAGCAGTACTTC.

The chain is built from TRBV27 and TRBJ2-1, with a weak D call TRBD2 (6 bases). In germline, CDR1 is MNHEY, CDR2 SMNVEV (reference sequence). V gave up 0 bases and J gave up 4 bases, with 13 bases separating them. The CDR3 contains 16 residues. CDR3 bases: TGTGCCAGCAGTTTATCTTGGGGGGAGTCGTACAATGAGCAGTTCTTC. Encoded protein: CASSLSWGESYNEQFF.

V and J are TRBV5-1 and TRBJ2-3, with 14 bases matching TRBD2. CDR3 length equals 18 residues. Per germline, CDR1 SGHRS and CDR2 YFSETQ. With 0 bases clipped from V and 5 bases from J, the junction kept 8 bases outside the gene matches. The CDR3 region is CASSLVGTSGSLIDTQYF. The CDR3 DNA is TGCGCCAGCAGCTTGGTAGGGACTAGCGGGAGTCTTATAGATACGCAGTATTTT.

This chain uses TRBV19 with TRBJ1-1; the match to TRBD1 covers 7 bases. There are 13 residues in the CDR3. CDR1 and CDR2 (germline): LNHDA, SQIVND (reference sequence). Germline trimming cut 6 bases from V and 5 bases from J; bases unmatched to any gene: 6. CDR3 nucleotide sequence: TGTGCCAGTAGAGAGGGGGCGGGGACTGAAGCTTTCTTT. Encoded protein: CASREGAGTEAFF.

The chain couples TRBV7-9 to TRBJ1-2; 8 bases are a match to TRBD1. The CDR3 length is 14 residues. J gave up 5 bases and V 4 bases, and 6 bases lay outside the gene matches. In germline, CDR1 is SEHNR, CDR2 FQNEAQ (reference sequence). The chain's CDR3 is CASSSQGGGYGYTF. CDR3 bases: TGTGCCAGCAGCTCACAGGGGGGAGGATATGGCTACACCTTC.

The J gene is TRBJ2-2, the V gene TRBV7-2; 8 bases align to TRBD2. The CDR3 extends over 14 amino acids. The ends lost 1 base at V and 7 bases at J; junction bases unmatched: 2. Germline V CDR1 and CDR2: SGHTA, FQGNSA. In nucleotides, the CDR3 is TGTGCCAGCAGCTTAGTCAGCGGGGGCGGGGAGCTGTTTTTT. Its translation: CASSLVSGGGELFF.